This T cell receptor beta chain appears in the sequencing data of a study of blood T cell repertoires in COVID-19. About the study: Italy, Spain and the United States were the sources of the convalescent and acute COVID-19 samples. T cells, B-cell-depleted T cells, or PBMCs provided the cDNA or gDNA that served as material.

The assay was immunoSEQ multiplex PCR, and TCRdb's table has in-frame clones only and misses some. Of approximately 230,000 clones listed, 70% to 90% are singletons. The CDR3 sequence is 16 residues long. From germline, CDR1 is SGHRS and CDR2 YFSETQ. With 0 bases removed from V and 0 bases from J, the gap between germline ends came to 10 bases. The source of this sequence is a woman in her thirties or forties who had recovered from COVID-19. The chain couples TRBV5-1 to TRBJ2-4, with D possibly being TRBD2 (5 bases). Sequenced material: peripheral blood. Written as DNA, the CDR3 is TGCGCCAGCAGCTTGGATCCAGGAGGAGCCAAAAACATTCAGTACTTC. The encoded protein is CASSLDPGGAKNIQYF.